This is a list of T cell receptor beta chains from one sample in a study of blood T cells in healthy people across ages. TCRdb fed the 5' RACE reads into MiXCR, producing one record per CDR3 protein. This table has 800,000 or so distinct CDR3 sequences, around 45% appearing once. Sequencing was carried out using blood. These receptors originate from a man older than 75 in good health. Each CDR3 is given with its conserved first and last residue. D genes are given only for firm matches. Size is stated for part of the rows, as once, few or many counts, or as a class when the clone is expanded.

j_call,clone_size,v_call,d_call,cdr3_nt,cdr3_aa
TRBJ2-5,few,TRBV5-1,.,TGCGCCAGCAGCACAGAGATGACTGGGGTGGAGACCCAGTACTTC,CASSTEMTGVETQYF
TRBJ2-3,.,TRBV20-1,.,TGCAGTGCCCCTTTGGCAGATACGCAGTATTTT,CSAPLADTQYF
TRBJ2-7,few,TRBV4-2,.,TGTGCCAGCAGCCCAGAGGCGGTTGAAATTAGCCTCGGATATAATTTTCCGGAAAGGAACGAGCAGTACTTC,CASSPEAVEISLGYNFPERNEQYF
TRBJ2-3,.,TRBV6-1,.,TGTGCCAGCAGTGAGGAACAGCCAGATACGCAGTATTTT,CASSEEQPDTQYF
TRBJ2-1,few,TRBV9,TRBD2,TGTGCCAGCAGCGTAAGCGGGAGGGCCTTTAGTGAGCAGTTCTTC,CASSVSGRAFSEQFF
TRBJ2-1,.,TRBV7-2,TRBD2,TGTGCCAGCAGCTTATTTGCGGGAGGCTACAATGAGCAGTTCTTC,CASSLFAGGYNEQFF
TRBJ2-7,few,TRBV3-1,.,TGTGCCAGCAGCCGGGGAAACGAGCAGTACTTC,CASSRGNEQYF
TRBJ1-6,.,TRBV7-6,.,TGTGCCAGCAGCTTGGTGGGGTTCCGTACTGATTCACCCCTCCACTTT,CASSLVGFRTDSPLHF
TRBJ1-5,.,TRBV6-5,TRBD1,TGTGCCACAAGACAGGGGGTGAAAGGAGATCAGCCCCAGCATTTT,CATRQGVKGDQPQHF
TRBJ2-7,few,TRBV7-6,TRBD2,TGTGCCAGCAGCCCAGCGGGAGGGCCGACCTACGAGCAGTACTTC,CASSPAGGPTYEQYF
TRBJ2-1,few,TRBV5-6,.,TGTGCCAGCAGCTTGGTAGCGAGTGGTGACGATGAGCAGTTCTTC,CASSLVASGDDEQFF
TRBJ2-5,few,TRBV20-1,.,TGCAGTGCTCTTGGGACTGCAGTCCAAGAGACCCAGTACTTC,CSALGTAVQETQYF
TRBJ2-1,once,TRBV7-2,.,TGTGCCAGCAGCATTGACCGGTTTGCGGAGACCCAGTTCTTC,CASSIDRFAETQFF
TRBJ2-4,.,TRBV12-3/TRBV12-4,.,TGTGCCAGCAGTTTTCCGGGGGCGTGGGCCAAAAACATTCAGTACTTC,CASSFPGAWAKNIQYF
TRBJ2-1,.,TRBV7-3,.,TGTGCCAGCAGCGTCGGGCCTACCCTCTACAATGAGCAGTTCTTC,CASSVGPTLYNEQFF
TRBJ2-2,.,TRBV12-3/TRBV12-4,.,TGTGCCAGCAGCTCCCCCCCTACTTACACCGGGGAGCTGTTTTTT,CASSSPPTYTGELFF
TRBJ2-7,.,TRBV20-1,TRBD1,TGCAGTGCTAGAGCTCTGGACAGGGGCAGCTCCTACGAGCAGTACTTC,CSARALDRGSSYEQYF